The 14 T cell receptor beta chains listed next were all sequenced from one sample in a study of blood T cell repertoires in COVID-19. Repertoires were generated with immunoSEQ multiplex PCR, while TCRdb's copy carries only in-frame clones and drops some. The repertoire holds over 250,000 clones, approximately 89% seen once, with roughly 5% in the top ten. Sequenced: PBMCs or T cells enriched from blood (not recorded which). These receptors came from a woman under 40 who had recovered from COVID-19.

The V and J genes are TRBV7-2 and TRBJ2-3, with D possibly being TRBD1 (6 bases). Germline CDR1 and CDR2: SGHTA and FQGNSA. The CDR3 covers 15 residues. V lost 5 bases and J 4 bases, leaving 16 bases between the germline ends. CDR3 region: CASSPTLGGADTQYF. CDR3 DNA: TGTGCCAGCAGCCCCACCCTTGGGGGCGCAGATACGCAGTATTTT.

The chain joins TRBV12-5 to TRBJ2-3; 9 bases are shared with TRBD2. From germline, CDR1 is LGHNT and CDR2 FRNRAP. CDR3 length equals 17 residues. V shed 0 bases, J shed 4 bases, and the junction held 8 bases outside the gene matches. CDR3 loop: CASGLVWAGGMADTQYF. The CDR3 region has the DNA TGTGCTAGTGGTTTGGTCTGGGCGGGGGGGATGGCAGATACGCAGTATTTT.

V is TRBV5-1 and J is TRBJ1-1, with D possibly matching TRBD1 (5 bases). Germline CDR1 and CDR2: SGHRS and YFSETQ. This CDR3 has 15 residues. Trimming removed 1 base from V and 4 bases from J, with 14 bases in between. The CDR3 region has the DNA TGCGCCAGCAGCTTGACAGATCACGGGGGCACTGAAGCTTTCTTT. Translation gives CASSLTDHGGTEAFF.

CDR3 in amino acids: CASRRTGETGNTIYF. The CDR3 region has the DNA TGTGCCAGCAGACGCACAGGGGAAACTGGAAACACCATATATTTT. The rearrangement uses TRBV7-9 and TRBJ1-3; 7 bases match TRBD1. V gave up 6 bases and J gave up 2 bases; unmatched junction bases: 7. Per the germline V gene, CDR1 is SEHNR and CDR2 is FQNEAQ (reference sequence). The CDR3 spans 15 residues. The entire variable domain, with the rest obtained from reference TRBV7-9 and TRBJ1-3, is as follows: DTGVSQNPRHKITKRGQNVTFRCDPISEHNRLYWYRQTLGQGPEFLTYFQNEAQLEKSRLLSDRFSAERPKGSFSTLEIQRTEQGDSAMYLCASRRTGETGNTIYFGEGSWLTVV.

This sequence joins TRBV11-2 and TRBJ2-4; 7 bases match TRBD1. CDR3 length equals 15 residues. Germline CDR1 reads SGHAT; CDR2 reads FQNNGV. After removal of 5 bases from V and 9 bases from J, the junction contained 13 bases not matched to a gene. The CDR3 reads CASSPPGGPFAIQYF. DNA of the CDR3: TGTGCCAGCAGCCCCCCAGGGGGACCCTTCGCCATTCAGTACTTC.

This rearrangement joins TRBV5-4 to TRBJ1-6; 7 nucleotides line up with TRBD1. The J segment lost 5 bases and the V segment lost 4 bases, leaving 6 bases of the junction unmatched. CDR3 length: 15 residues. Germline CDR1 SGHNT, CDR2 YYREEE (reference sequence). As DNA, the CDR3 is TGTGCCAGCAGCCCCCAAACAGGGGATAATTCACCCCTCCACTTT. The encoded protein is CASSPQTGDNSPLHF.

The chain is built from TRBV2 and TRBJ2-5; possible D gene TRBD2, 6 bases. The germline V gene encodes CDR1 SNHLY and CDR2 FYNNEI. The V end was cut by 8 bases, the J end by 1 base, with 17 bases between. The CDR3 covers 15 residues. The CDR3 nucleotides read TGTGCCAGCTCGGGGGACCGGATCCTCCAAGAGACCCAGTACTTC. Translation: CASSGDRILQETQYF.

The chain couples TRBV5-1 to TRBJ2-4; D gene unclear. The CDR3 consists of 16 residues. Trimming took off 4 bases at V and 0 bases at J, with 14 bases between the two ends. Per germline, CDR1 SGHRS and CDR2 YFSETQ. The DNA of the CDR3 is TGCGCCAGCAGCCCCAGTAGGAGCTCAGCCAAAAACATTCAGTACTTC. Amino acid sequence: CASSPSRSSAKNIQYF.

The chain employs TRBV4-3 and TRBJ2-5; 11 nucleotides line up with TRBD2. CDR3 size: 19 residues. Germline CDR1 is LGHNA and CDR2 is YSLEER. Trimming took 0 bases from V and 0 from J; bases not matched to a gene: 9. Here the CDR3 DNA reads TGCGCCAGCAGCCAAGAAGGGTATATAGCGGGGGGGTACCAAGAGACCCAGTACTTC. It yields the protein CASSQEGYIAGGYQETQYF.

CDR3 in DNA: TGCAGTGCTAGCAGCGGTGAGCAGTTCTTC. It specifies CSASSGEQFF. The chain carries TRBV20-1 and TRBJ2-1; a possible D gene is TRBD2 (5 bases). The CDR3 length is 10 residues. The germline V gene encodes CDR1 DFQATT and CDR2 SNEGSKA (reference sequence). The V end was cut by 3 bases, the J end by 9 bases, with 6 bases between.

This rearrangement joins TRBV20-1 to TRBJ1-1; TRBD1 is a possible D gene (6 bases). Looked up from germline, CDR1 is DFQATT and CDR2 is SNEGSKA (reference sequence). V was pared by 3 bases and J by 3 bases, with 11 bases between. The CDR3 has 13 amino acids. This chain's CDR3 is CSASRAGDTEAFF. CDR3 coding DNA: TGCAGTGCTAGTCGGGCAGGGGACACTGAAGCTTTCTTT.

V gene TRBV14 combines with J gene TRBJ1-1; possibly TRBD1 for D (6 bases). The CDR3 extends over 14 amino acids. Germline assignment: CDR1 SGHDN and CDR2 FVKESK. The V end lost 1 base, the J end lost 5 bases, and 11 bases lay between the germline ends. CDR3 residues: CASSQVITGTEAFF. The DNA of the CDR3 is TGTGCCAGCAGCCAAGTGATTACAGGGACTGAAGCTTTCTTT. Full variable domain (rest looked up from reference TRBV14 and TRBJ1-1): EAGVTQFPSHSVIEKGQTVTLRCDPISGHDNLYWYRRVMGKEIKFLLHFVKESKQDESGMPNNRFLAERTGGTYSTLKVQPAELEDSGVYFCASSQVITGTEAFFGQGTRLTVV.

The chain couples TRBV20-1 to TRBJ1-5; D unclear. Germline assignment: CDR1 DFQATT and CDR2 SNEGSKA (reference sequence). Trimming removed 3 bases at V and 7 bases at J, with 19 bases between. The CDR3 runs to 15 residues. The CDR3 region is CSASGPPGSLQPQHF. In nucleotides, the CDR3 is TGCAGTGCTAGTGGGCCGCCGGGAAGCTTGCAGCCCCAGCATTTT.

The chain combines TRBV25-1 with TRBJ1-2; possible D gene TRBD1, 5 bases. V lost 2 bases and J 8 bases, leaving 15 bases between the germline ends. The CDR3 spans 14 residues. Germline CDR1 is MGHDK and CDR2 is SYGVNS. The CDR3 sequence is CASSERWQGFGYTF. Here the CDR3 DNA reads TGTGCCAGCAGTGAAAGATGGCAGGGATTCGGCTACACCTTC.